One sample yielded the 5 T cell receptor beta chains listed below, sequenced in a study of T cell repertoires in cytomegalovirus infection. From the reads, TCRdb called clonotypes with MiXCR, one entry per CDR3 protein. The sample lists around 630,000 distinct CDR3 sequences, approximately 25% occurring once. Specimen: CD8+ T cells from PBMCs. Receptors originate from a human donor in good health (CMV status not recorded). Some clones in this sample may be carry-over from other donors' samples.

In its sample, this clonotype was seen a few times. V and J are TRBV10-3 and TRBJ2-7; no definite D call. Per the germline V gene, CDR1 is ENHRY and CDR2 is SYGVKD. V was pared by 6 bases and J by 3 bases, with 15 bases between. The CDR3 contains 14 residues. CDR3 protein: CAIRLTGLGYEQYF. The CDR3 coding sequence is TGTGCCATCAGGCTGACGGGTCTAGGCTACGAGCAGTACTTC.

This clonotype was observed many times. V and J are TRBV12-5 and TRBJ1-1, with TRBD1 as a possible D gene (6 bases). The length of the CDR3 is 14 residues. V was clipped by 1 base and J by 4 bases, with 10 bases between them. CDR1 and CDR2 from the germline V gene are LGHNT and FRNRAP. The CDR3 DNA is TGTGCTAGTGGTTTGGCCAGACAGGTCACTGAAGCTTTCTTT. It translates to CASGLARQVTEAFF.

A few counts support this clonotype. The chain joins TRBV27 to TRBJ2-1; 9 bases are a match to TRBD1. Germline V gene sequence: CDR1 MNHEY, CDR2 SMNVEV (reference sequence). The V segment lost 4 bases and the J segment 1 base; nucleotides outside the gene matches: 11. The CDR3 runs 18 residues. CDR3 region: CASSWDREKGLSYNEQFF. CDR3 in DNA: TGTGCCAGCAGTTGGGACAGGGAAAAAGGTCTATCCTACAATGAGCAGTTCTTC.

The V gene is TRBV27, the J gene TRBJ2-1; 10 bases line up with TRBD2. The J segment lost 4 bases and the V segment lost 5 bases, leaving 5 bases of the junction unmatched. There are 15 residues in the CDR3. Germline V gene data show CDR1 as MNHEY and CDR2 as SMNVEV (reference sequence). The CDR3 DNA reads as TGTGCCAGCAGTCCGACTAGCGGGCGGTACAATGAGCAGTTCTTC. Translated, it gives CASSPTSGRYNEQFF.

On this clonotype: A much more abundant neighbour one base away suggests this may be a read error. DNA for the CDR3: TGTGCCAGCAGCTTAGACGAGAACACTGAAGCTTTCTTT. Its protein product is CASSLDENTEAFF. The genes are TRBV13 and TRBJ1-1; no firm D call. The germline V gene encodes CDR1 PRHDT and CDR2 FYEKMQ (reference sequence). The CDR3 is 13 amino acids. V dropped 1 base and J dropped 1 base, with 4 bases sitting between them.